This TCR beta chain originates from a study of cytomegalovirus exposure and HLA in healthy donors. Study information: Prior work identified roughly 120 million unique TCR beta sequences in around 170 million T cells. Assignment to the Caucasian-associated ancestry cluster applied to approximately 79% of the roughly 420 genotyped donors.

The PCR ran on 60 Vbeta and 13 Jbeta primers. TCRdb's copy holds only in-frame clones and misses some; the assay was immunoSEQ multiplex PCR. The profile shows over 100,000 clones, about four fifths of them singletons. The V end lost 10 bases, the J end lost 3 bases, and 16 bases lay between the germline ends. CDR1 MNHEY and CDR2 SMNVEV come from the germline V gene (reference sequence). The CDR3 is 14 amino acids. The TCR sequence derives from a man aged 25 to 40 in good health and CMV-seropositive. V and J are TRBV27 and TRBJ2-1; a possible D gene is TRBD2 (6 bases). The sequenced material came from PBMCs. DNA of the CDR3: TGTGCCACACTCACGGGCGGGGTCTACAATGAGCAGTTCTTC. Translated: CATLTGGVYNEQFF.